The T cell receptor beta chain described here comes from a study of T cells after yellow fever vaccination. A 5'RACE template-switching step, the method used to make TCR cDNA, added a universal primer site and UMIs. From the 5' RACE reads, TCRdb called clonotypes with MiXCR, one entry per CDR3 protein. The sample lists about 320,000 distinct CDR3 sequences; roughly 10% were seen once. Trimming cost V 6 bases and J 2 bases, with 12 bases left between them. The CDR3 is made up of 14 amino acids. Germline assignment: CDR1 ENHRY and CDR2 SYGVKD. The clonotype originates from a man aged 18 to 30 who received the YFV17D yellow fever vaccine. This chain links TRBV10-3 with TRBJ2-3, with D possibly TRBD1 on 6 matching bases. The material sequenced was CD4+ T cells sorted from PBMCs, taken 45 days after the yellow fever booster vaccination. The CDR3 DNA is TGTGCCATCAGGGGGGACATCAACACAGATACGCAGTATTTT. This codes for CAIRGDINTDTQYF.